This entry describes one TCR beta chain. These data come from a study of tumor-infiltrating lymphocytes in oesophageal squamous cell carcinoma. Germline CDR1 is SGDLS and CDR2 is YYNGEE. The CDR3 covers 12 residues. V lost 3 bases and J 10 bases, leaving 11 bases between the germline ends. TCRdb redid the calling of the PCR reads with MiXCR, one entry per CDR3 protein. The table includes roughly 20,000 distinct CDR3 sequences, around 40% detected once. The specimen was esophageal tumor tissue. The receptor's source is a male donor with esophageal squamous cell carcinoma. This rearrangement joins TRBV9 to TRBJ2-1, with D possibly being TRBD1 (5 bases). CDR3 in DNA: TGTGCCAGCAGCGCCCAGGGCTACGAGCAGTTCTTC. It codes for CASSAQGYEQFF.